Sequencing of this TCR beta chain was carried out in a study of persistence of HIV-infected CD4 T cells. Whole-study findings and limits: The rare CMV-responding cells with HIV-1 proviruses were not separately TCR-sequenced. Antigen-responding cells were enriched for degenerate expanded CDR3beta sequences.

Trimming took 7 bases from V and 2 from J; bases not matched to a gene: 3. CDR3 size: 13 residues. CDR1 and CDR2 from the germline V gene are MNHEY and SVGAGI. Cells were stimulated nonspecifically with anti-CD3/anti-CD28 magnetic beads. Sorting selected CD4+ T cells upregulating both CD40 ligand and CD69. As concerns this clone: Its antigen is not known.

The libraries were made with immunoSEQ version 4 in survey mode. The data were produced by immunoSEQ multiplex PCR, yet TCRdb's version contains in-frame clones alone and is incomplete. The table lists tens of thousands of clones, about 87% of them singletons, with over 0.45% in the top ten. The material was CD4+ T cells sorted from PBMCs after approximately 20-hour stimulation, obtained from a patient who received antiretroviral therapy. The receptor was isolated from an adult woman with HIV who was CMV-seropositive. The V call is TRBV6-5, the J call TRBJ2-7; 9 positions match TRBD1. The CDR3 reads CASKRTGAYEQYV. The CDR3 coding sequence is TGTGCCAGCAAAAGGACAGGGGCCTACGAGCAGTACGTC.